This is a list of T cell receptor beta chains from one sample in a study of cytomegalovirus exposure and HLA in healthy donors. The data were produced by immunoSEQ multiplex PCR, yet TCRdb's version contains in-frame clones alone and is incomplete. Counted here are 150,000 to 200,000 clones, about four fifths occurring once; the ten biggest clones make up approximately 5%. Sequencing was done on a sample of PBMCs. All receptors come from a woman younger than 30 in good health and CMV-seropositive. The CDR3 runs from the conserved cysteine through the conserved F or W. The order of the fields is J gene, clone size, V gene, D gene, CDR3 protein, CDR3 DNA. A D gene is named only where the DNA matches it firmly. Size is omitted from some rows. Given values are once, few, many or a class for expanded clones.

>TRBJ2-5|-|TRBV10-1|TRBD2
CASSRGLAGIQETQYF
TGCGCCAGCAGTCGTGGACTAGCGGGGATACAAGAGACCCAGTACTTC
>TRBJ1-1|-|TRBV28|-
CASSPPDGRVNTEAFF
TGTGCCAGCAGTCCTCCTGACGGGAGGGTCAACACTGAAGCTTTCTTT
>TRBJ1-3|-|TRBV5-1|TRBD1
CASSLGTGGFAGNTIYF
TGCGCCAGCAGCTTGGGGACAGGGGGGTTCGCTGGAAACACCATATATTTT
>TRBJ1-1|-|TRBV29-1|-
CSIRTANTEAFF
TGCAGCATCCGGACAGCAAACACTGAAGCTTTCTTT
>TRBJ2-1|-|TRBV7-7|TRBD2
CASSSGGINNEQFF
TGTGCTAGCAGCTCGGGGGGTATAAACAATGAGCAGTTCTTC
>TRBJ1-1|-|TRBV5-6|-
CASSLERRSVNTEAFF
TGTGCCAGCAGCTTGGAGAGGAGAAGTGTGAACACTGAAGCTTTCTTT
>TRBJ2-7|-|TRBV27|TRBD2
CASSSGTSGVSYEQYF
TGTGCCAGCAGTTCCGGGACTAGCGGGGTCTCCTACGAGCAGTACTTC
>TRBJ1-3|-|TRBV18|-
CASSPTTGGASGNTIYF
TGTGCCAGCTCACCCACTACTGGGGGCGCTTCCGGAAACACCATATATTTT
>TRBJ1-5|-|TRBV19|-
CASSFGNQPQHF
TGTGCCAGTAGTTTCGGGAATCAGCCCCAGCATTTT
>TRBJ1-2|-|TRBV5-6|-
CASSLRGGDYGYTF
TGTGCCAGCAGCTTGCGTGGGGGGGACTATGGCTACACCTTC
>TRBJ1-3|-|TRBV6-5|TRBD1
CASRPPGQGLNTIYF
TGTGCCAGCAGACCCCCGGGACAGGGATTAAACACCATATATTTT
>TRBJ1-3|-|TRBV4-1|-
CASRGQTGNTIYF
TGCGCCAGCAGGGGGCAGACTGGAAACACCATATATTTT
>TRBJ2-5|-|TRBV28|-
CASNLRGRPQETQYF
TGTGCCAGCAACCTCAGAGGGAGACCTCAAGAGACCCAGTACTTC
>TRBJ2-3|-|TRBV7-2|-
CASSPRDSFTDTQYF
TGTGCCAGCAGCCCCCGGGACTCATTCACAGATACGCAGTATTTT
>TRBJ2-1|few|TRBV4-3|-
CASSQVEHRESSYLFYEQFF
TGCGCCAGCAGCCAAGTTGAGCACAGGGAATCGTCGTATCTGTTCTATGAGCAGTTCTTC
>TRBJ2-2|-|TRBV7-9|-
CASSPTENTGELFF
TGTGCCAGCAGCCCGACAGAGAACACCGGGGAGCTGTTTTTT
>TRBJ1-5|-|TRBV5-1|TRBD1
CATLTGTGNKCEAQPQHF
TGCGCCACCCTTACCGGGACAGGGAATAAGTGTGAGGCTCAGCCCCAGCATTTT
>TRBJ1-5|-|TRBV19|TRBD1
CASSTRDRGQPQHF
TGTGCCAGTAGTACCCGGGACAGGGGACAGCCCCAGCATTTT
>TRBJ2-3|-|TRBV9|-
CASSVGGGGTDTQYF
TGTGCCAGCAGCGTAGGGGGCGGGGGCACAGATACGCAGTATTTT
>TRBJ2-1|-|TRBV5-1|-
CASSWGLGYNEQFF
TGCGCCAGCAGCTGGGGACTCGGCTACAATGAGCAGTTCTTC
>TRBJ2-1|-|TRBV9|-
CASSVERTNNEQFF
TGTGCCAGCAGCGTAGAGAGAACCAACAATGAGCAGTTCTTC
>TRBJ1-6|few|TRBV2|TRBD1
CASSESTGGFGFYNSPLHF
TGTGCCAGCAGTGAATCTACAGGGGGCTTCGGATTTTATAATTCACCCCTCCACTTT
>TRBJ1-1|-|TRBV28|TRBD1
CASNRGRNTEAFF
TGTGCCAGCAACAGGGGGAGAAACACTGAAGCTTTCTTT
>TRBJ1-2|few|TRBV4-1|TRBD1
CASSLQPQDRGPYGYTF
TGCGCCAGCAGCCTTCAACCTCAGGACAGGGGGCCCTATGGCTACACCTTC
>TRBJ1-6|-|TRBV10-1|-
CASSERGLNSPLHF
TGCGCCAGCAGTGAGCGAGGACTGAATTCACCCCTCCACTTT
>TRBJ2-3|once|TRBV6-5|-
CASSSVRGLTDTQYF
TGTGCCAGCAGTTCGGTCAGGGGTTTAACAGATACGCAGTATTTT
>TRBJ1-1|once|TRBV6-5|-
CASSYSGVGTEAFF
TGTGCCAGCAGTTACAGCGGGGTGGGGACTGAAGCTTTCTTT
>TRBJ1-1|-|TRBV4-1|-
CASSPLGGGNTEAFF
TGCGCCAGCAGCCCTTTGGGGGGAGGTAACACTGAAGCTTTCTTT
>TRBJ2-3|-|TRBV4-2|-
CAGSHFSGTDTQYF
TGTGCCGGCAGCCATTTCTCCGGCACAGATACGCAGTATTTT
>TRBJ2-1|-|TRBV9|TRBD2
CASSPRGERGPINEQFF
TGTGCCAGCAGCCCTCGGGGGGAGAGGGGCCCCATAAATGAGCAGTTCTTC
>TRBJ1-4|-|TRBV5-4|-
CASSFGQTNEKLFF
TGTGCCAGCAGCTTTGGGCAAACTAATGAAAAACTGTTTTTT
>TRBJ1-5|once|TRBV18|-
CASSPVQGGNQPQHF
TGTGCCAGCTCACCAGTACAGGGCGGGAATCAGCCCCAGCATTTT
>TRBJ2-6|-|TRBV4-1|-
CASSQDPGGSGANVLTF
TGCGCCAGCAGCCAAGACCCAGGCGGGTCGGGGGCCAACGTCCTGACTTTC
>TRBJ2-3|-|TRBV9|-
CASSVEGANTDTQYF
TGTGCCAGCAGCGTCGAGGGTGCCAACACAGATACGCAGTATTTT
>TRBJ2-7|-|TRBV7-9|TRBD1
CASSNRGYEQYF
TGTGCCAGCAGCAACAGGGGTTACGAGCAGTACTTC
>TRBJ2-1|-|TRBV4-2|-
CASSQRTASSYNEQFF
TGTGCCAGCAGCCAACGGACAGCCAGCTCCTACAATGAGCAGTTCTTC
>TRBJ2-5|-|TRBV4-2|TRBD2
CASSQDVAGGGQETQYF
TGTGCCAGCAGCCAAGATGTAGCGGGGGGGGGACAAGAGACCCAGTACTTC
>TRBJ2-1|-|TRBV4-2|TRBD1
CASSQRVTGTGDYEQFF
TGTGCCAGCAGCCAAAGGGTGACCGGGACAGGGGACTATGAGCAGTTCTTC
>TRBJ2-1|-|TRBV2|-
CASSIPTIAVPHLNEQFF
TGTGCCAGCAGTATCCCCACCATAGCGGTACCTCACCTCAATGAGCAGTTCTTC
>TRBJ2-4|-|TRBV25-1|-
CASSGFDGTQSKNIQYF
TGTGCCAGCAGTGGTTTCGACGGGACTCAATCCAAAAACATTCAGTACTTC
>TRBJ1-2|-|TRBV6-5|TRBD1
CASSQTLQGMGYTF
TGTGCCAGCAGCCAGACTCTACAGGGGATGGGCTACACCTTC
>TRBJ2-7|-|TRBV4-2|TRBD1
CASSGDRASYEQYF
TGTGCCAGCAGCGGAGACAGGGCCTCCTACGAGCAGTACTTC
>TRBJ1-2|once|TRBV7-2|-
CASSLAPDRGYGYTF
TGTGCCAGCAGCTTAGCCCCGGACAGAGGCTATGGCTACACCTTC
>TRBJ2-5|-|TRBV5-6|-
CASRIWGGNGETQYF
TGTGCCAGCAGGATATGGGGGGGCAACGGAGAGACCCAGTACTTC
>TRBJ1-1|-|TRBV27|TRBD1
CASSSGQGQGASEAFF
TGTGCCAGCAGTTCGGGGCAGGGACAGGGGGCATCTGAAGCTTTCTTT
>TRBJ2-5|-|TRBV7-7|TRBD2
CASSQLAGDQETQYF
TGTGCTAGCAGCCAACTAGCGGGGGACCAAGAGACCCAGTACTTC